The clone carrying this T cell receptor (beta chain) appeared a few times. This entry belongs to a study of OX40 agonist ivuxolimab in advanced cancers. The protocol was immunoSEQ multiplex PCR, while the TCRdb copy is restricted to in-frame clones and leaves out a portion. The sample has tens of thousands of clones; under 90% are singletons. V was shortened by 3 bases and J by 9 bases, with 15 bases between the two germline ends. Looked up from germline, CDR1 is LGHNA and CDR2 is YNFKEQ. The CDR3 consists of 15 residues. V usage is TRBV4-2 and J usage is TRBJ1-6; D call uncertain. Sequenced here: CD4+ or CD8+ T cells sorted from blood, sampled in a trial of the OX40 agonist ivuxolimab. The source is an adult with an advanced solid tumor such as melanoma, head and neck, liver or kidney cancer. The CDR3 loop reads CASSQGWSVGSPLHF. Here the CDR3 DNA reads TGTGCCAGCAGCCAGGGGTGGTCAGTAGGTTCACCCCTCCACTTT.